One and the same sample provided the 11 T cell receptor beta chains below, sequenced in a study of CD8+ T cells in alopecia areata. Investigators isolated RNA and reverse transcribed it into cDNA to act as the sequencing template. Sequenced by immunoSEQ multiplex PCR; TCRdb stores in-frame clones only, minus some. The repertoire holds tens of thousands of clones, with approximately 60% as singletons. The sample taken for sequencing was NKG2D-high CD8+ T cells sorted from blood. The receptors were gathered from a human donor with alopecia areata.

This clone was observed a handful of times. The rearrangement uses TRBV30 and TRBJ2-1; D perhaps matches TRBD2 (6 bases). This CDR3 has 12 residues. From germline, CDR1 is GTSNPN and CDR2 SVGIG (reference sequence). V lost 2 bases and J lost 7, with 9 bases in between. As DNA, the CDR3 is TGTGCCTGGAGTATTGGGGGGAATGAGCAGTTCTTC. Amino acids: CAWSIGGNEQFF. Looking up the rest from reference TRBV30 and TRBJ2-1 gives the full variable domain: SQTIHQWPATLVQPVGSPLSLECTVEGTSNPNLYWYRQAAGRGLQLLFYSVGIGQISSEVPQNLSASRPQDRQFILSSKKLLLSDSGFYLCAWSIGGNEQFFGPGTRLTVL.

This clone was observed a single time. The V call is TRBV7-6, the J call TRBJ2-7, with TRBD1 matching over 9 bases. CDR1 SGHVS and CDR2 FNYEAQ come from the germline V gene. This CDR3 is built from 14 residues. Trimming removed 4 bases from V and 6 bases from J; junction bases left unmatched: 7. The CDR3 region is CASSYRDRAGEQYF. CDR3 nucleotide sequence: TGTGCCAGCAGCTACCGGGACAGGGCTGGCGAGCAGTACTTC.

V gene TRBV29-1 combines with J gene TRBJ1-3; TRBD1 might be the D (5 bases). Trimming took 1 base from V and 4 from J, leaving 14 bases between them. The germline CDR1 and CDR2 sequences are SQVTM and ANQGSEA. The CDR3 has 15 amino acids. The chain's CDR3 is CSVEGQAGDGNTIYF. The CDR3 nucleotides read TGCAGCGTTGAAGGGCAGGCGGGGGACGGAAACACCATATATTTT. The complete variable domain, with remaining parts taken from reference TRBV29-1 and TRBJ1-3, reads SAVISQKPSRDICQRGTSLTIQCQVDSQVTMMFWYRQQPGQSLTLIATANQGSEATYESGFVIDKFPISRPNLTFSTLTVSNMSPEDSSIYLCSVEGQAGDGNTIYFGEGSWLTVV.

V gene TRBV7-9 combines with J gene TRBJ1-1; D gene unclear. Between the trimmed V and J ends, which lost 1 base and 7 bases, there was a span of 7 bases. Germline V CDR1 and CDR2: SEHNR, FQNEAQ (reference sequence). CDR3 size: 12 residues. CDR3 sequence: CASSLGGVEAFF. CDR3 nucleotide sequence: TGTGCCAGCAGCTTAGGGGGAGTTGAAGCTTTCTTT. Drawing the rest from reference TRBV7-9 and TRBJ1-1, the complete variable domain is DTGVSQNPRHKITKRGQNVTFRCDPISEHNRLYWYRQTLGQGPEFLTYFQNEAQLEKSRLLSDRFSAERPKGSFSTLEIQRTEQGDSAMYLCASSLGGVEAFFGQGTRLTVV.

The V and J genes are TRBV7-9 and TRBJ2-6; weak D call: TRBD2 (5 bases). This CDR3 spans 19 amino acids. Trimming left V 5 bases short and J 2 bases short, with 22 bases between. The germline gives CDR1 SEHNR, CDR2 FQNEAQ (reference sequence). CDR3 residues: CASSRGVFGLPPGANVLTF. CDR3 nucleotides: TGTGCCAGCAGCCGGGGTGTCTTTGGCCTCCCGCCTGGGGCCAACGTCCTGACTTTC. The whole variable domain, remainder taken from reference TRBV7-9 and TRBJ2-6, is DTGVSQNPRHKITKRGQNVTFRCDPISEHNRLYWYRQTLGQGPEFLTYFQNEAQLEKSRLLSDRFSAERPKGSFSTLEIQRTEQGDSAMYLCASSRGVFGLPPGANVLTFGAGSRLTVL.

This clone has just one count. The chain links TRBV25-1 to TRBJ2-7, with unresolved D. Between the trimmed V and J ends, which lost 4 bases and 3 bases, there was a span of 1 base. The CDR3 totals 10 residues. Germline lookup yields CDR1 MGHDK and CDR2 SYGVNS. The CDR3 sequence is CASSGYEQYF. The CDR3 DNA reads as TGTGCCAGCAGTGGCTACGAGCAGTACTTC.

This chain connects TRBV5-6 to TRBJ2-7; D is uncertain. Per germline, CDR1 SGHDT and CDR2 YYEEEE. The CDR3 has 13 amino acids. V was cut by 2 bases and J by 0 bases, with 6 bases left in between. In DNA form, the CDR3 reads TGTGCCAGCAGCTTCAGGAGCTCCTACGAGCAGTACTTC. Translated, it gives CASSFRSSYEQYF. Using reference TRBV5-6 and TRBJ2-7 for the parts outside the CDR3, the full variable domain is DAGVTQSPTHLIKTRGQQVTLRCSPKSGHDTVSWYQQALGQGPQFIFQYYEEEERQRGNFPDRFSGHQFPNYSSELNVNALLLGDSALYLCASSFRSSYEQYFGPGTRLTVT.

The CDR3 bases are TGCAGCGTTGATCTACAGGGAAATGAAAAACTGTTTTTT. This sequence encodes CSVDLQGNEKLFF. V is TRBV29-1 and J is TRBJ1-4; D may be TRBD1 (6 bases). The CDR3 length is 13 residues. The V gene lost 3 bases and the J gene lost 5 bases, with 10 bases spanning the gap. CDR1 SQVTM and CDR2 ANQGSEA come from the germline V gene.

This clone was found a few times. This chain connects TRBV6-6 to TRBJ2-7; tentatively, D is TRBD1 (6 bases). V lost 7 bases and J lost 3, with 19 bases in between. Germline loops: CDR1 MNHNY, CDR2 SVGAGI (reference sequence). This CDR3 contains 15 residues. DNA of the CDR3: TGTGCCAGCACTCCGACTACAGGGAACGTCTACGAGCAGTACTTC. Translated: CASTPTTGNVYEQYF.

The chain carries TRBV30 and TRBJ2-6; a possible D gene is TRBD1 (5 bases). V lost 3 bases to trimming and J lost 0 bases, with 6 bases between them. Germline CDR1 and CDR2: GTSNPN and SVGIG (reference sequence). This CDR3 region has 14 residues. CDR3 region: CAWSDSSGANVLTF. Written as DNA, the CDR3 is TGTGCCTGGAGCGACAGCTCTGGGGCCAACGTCCTGACTTTC.

The chain links TRBV29-1 to TRBJ2-7; D call uncertain. Germline values: CDR1 SQVTM, CDR2 ANQGSEA. With 0 bases removed from V and 2 bases from J, the gap between germline ends came to 8 bases. The CDR3 has 13 residues. CDR3 loop: CSVEDFQTYEQYF. DNA for the CDR3: TGCAGCGTTGAAGATTTCCAGACCTACGAGCAGTACTTC.